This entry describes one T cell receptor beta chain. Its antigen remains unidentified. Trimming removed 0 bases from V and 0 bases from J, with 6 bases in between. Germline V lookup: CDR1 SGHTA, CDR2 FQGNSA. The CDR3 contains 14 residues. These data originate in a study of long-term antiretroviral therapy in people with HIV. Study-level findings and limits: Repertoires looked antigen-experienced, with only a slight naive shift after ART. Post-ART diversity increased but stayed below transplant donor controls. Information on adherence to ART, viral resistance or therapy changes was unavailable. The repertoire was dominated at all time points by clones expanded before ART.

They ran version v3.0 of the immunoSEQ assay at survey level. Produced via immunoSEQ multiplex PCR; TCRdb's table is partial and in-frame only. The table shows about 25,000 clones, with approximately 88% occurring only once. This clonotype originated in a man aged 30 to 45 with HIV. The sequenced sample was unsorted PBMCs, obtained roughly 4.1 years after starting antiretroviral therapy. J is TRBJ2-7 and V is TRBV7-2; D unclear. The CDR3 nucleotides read TGTGCCAGCAGCTTAGCCCACGTCTCCTACGAGCAGTACTTC. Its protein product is CASSLAHVSYEQYF.